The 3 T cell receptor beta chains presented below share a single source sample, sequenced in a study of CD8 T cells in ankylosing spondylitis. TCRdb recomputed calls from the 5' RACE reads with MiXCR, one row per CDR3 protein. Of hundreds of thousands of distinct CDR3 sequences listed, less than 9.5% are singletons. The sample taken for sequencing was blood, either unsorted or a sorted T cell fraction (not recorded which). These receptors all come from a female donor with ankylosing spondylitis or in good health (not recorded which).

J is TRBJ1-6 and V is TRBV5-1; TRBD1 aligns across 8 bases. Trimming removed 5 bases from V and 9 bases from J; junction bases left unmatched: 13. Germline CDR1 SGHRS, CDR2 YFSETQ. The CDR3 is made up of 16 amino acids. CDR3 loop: CASSPDRGLSRSPLHF. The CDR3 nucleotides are TGCGCCAGCAGTCCAGACAGGGGTCTTTCGCGTTCACCCCTCCACTTT.

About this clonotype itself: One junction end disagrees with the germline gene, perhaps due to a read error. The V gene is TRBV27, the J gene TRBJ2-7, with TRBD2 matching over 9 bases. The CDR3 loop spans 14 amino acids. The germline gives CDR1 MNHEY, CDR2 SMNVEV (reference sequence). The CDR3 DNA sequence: TGTGCCAGCAGTTTCGCGGGAGGGTCCTACGATCAGTACTTC. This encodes CASSFAGGSYDQYF.

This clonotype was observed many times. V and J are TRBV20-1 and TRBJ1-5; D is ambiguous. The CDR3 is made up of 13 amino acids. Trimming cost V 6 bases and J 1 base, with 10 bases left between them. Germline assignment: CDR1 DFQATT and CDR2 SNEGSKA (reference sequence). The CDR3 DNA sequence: TGCAGTGCCGGGAAGGGAAGCAATCAGCCCCAGCATTTT. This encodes CSAGKGSNQPQHF.